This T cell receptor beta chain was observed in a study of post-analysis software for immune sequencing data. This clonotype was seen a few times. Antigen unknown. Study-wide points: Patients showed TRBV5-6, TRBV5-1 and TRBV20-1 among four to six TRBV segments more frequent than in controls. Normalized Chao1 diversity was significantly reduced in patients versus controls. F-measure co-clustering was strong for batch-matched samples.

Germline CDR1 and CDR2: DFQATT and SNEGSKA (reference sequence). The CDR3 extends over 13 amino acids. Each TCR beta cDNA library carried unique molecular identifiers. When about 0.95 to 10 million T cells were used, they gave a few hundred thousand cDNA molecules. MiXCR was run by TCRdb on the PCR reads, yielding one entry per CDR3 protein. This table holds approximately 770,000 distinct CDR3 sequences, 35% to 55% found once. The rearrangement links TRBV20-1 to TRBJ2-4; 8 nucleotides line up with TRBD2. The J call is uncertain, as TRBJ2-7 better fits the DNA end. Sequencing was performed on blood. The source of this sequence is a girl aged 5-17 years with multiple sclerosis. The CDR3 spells CSATIGRVHEQYF. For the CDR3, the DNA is TGCAGTGCAACCATCGGGAGGGTCCACGAGCAGTACTTC.